This record looks at one TCR beta chain sequence and its context. Its antigen is still unknown. This specimen comes from a study of OX40 agonist ivuxolimab in advanced cancers. Background on the study: Patients received the agonistic anti-OX40 (CD134) antibody ivuxolimab. Notes on the study in general: Circulating CD4+ and CD8+ T cells showed clonal expansion by week 6 at 0.1 to 3.0 mg/kg. It was also the case that some nonresponders had low normalized T-cell clonal expansion.

Clones were read by immunoSEQ multiplex PCR, and TCRdb kept only the in-frame ones, dropping some. The data contain about 88,000 clones, approximately 87% of them singletons. The V and J ends lost 5 bases and 5 bases, in that order; junction bases with no gene match: 8. Germline V gene sequence: CDR1 SGHAT, CDR2 FQNNGV. The CDR3 covers 14 residues. This TCR came from an adult with an advanced solid tumor such as melanoma, head and neck, liver or kidney cancer. This rearrangement joins TRBV11-2 to TRBJ2-5; TRBD2 agrees at 7 bases. The material sequenced was CD4+ or CD8+ T cells sorted from blood, taken in a trial of the OX40 agonist ivuxolimab. The CDR3 region has the DNA TGTGCCAGCAGCGCGCGGGGGAACAGCGAGACCCAGTACTTC. Protein product: CASSARGNSETQYF.